The following is a TCR beta chain sequence with its context. Authors' methods: From reference gene primer amplification, estimates of nucleated cell counts were derived. Sequenced by immunoSEQ multiplex PCR; TCRdb stores in-frame clones only, minus some. V and J calls and clone size are copied from that table; D and trimming were computed from the DNA. The profile shows about 160,000 clones, roughly 80% of them singletons. These data are taken from a study of blood T cell repertoires in COVID-19. Overall study: Whether acute or convalescent, the COVID-19 samples came from the United States, Italy and Spain.

The CDR3 length is 17 residues. V was pared by 5 bases and J by 6 bases, with 13 bases of the junction left unmatched. Germline CDR1 reads LNHNV; CDR2 reads YYDKDF (reference sequence). The chain is built from TRBV15 and TRBJ1-2, with 12 bases identical to TRBD1. The sequence derives from a man in his sixties with acute or convalescent COVID-19. Sample: peripheral blood. CDR3 sequence reads: CATSDRALGQGADGYTF. CDR3 sequence (DNA): TGTGCCACCAGCGACCGGGCCTTGGGACAGGGGGCTGATGGCTACACCTTC.